A selection of T cell receptor beta chains follows, all from one sample in a study of shared clonotypes between healthy human individuals. Sequencing was performed with immunoSEQ multiplex PCR; in TCRdb, only in-frame clones are kept and a portion is missing. The sample yields about 2.3 million clones, 85% to 95% seen once. Material for sequencing was naive CD4+ T cells from PBMCs. The receptors stem from a man between 18 and 35 years old in good health. Some clones in this sample may be carry-over from other donors' samples. Both conserved end residues are part of each CDR3. The order of the fields is J gene, V gene, D gene, CDR3 length, clone size, CDR3 protein, CDR3 DNA. A D gene is named only where the DNA matches it firmly. Some rows have no size entry. The others give once, few or many, or a class for an expanded clone.

TRBJ1-4 TRBV4-2 NA 14 NA CASSPTRGTEKLFF TGTGCCAGCAGCCCCACACGGGGAACTGAAAAACTGTTTTTT
TRBJ1-5 TRBV19 TRBD1 16 NA CASTGRDRGLNQPQHF TGTGCCAGTACGGGGAGAGACAGGGGGCTGAATCAGCCCCAGCATTTT
TRBJ2-2 TRBV19 NA 15 NA CASSIGTSDTGELFF TGTGCCAGTAGTATAGGGACATCGGACACCGGGGAGCTGTTTTTT
TRBJ2-1 TRBV11-3 NA 17 NA CASSPAGGLLSYNEQFF TGTGCCAGCAGCCCAGCCGGGGGACTTCTCTCCTACAATGAGCAGTTCTTC
TRBJ2-7 TRBV19 TRBD1 16 once CASSWKPTGAFSEQYF TGTGCCAGTAGCTGGAAACCTACAGGGGCGTTCAGCGAGCAGTACTTC
TRBJ2-5 TRBV11-2 TRBD1 14 NA CASSLDGTAQTQYF TGTGCCAGCAGCTTAGATGGGACAGCTCAGACCCAGTACTTC
TRBJ1-2 TRBV29-1 NA 12 NA CSVERKGDGYTF TGCAGCGTTGAAAGAAAGGGGGATGGCTACACCTTC
TRBJ1-5 TRBV30 TRBD1 16 few CAWSGWDRGAGQPQHF TGTGCCTGGAGTGGGTGGGACAGGGGAGCTGGGCAGCCCCAGCATTTT
TRBJ2-3 TRBV6-6 TRBD2 15 NA CATLGAGRGTDTQYF TGTGCCACCTTAGGGGCGGGGAGGGGCACAGATACGCAGTATTTT
TRBJ2-1 TRBV5-1 NA 13 NA CASSLGYRNEQFF TGCGCCAGCAGCTTGGGGTATCGCAATGAGCAGTTCTTC
TRBJ1-3 TRBV18 NA 14 NA CASSPESSGNTIYF TGTGCCAGCTCACCGGAGAGCTCTGGAAACACCATATATTTT
TRBJ2-7 TRBV2 TRBD2 15 once CASSEGLAGAYEQYF TGTGCCAGCAGTGAAGGCCTAGCGGGAGCCTACGAGCAGTACTTC
TRBJ2-1 TRBV6-4 NA 15 NA CASSAGTTKYNEQFF TGTGCCAGCAGTGCCGGGACAACCAAATACAATGAGCAGTTCTTC
TRBJ1-1 TRBV4-3 NA 14 NA CASSLGPPNTEAFF TGCGCCAGCAGCCTCGGGCCTCCGAACACTGAAGCTTTCTTT
TRBJ2-5 TRBV2 TRBD2 14 NA CASSEISGGSAQYF TGTGCCAGCAGTGAGATTAGCGGGGGGTCGGCCCAGTACTTC
TRBJ1-2 TRBV6-1 TRBD1 14 NA CASIQQDRNYGYTF TGTGCCAGCATACAGCAGGACAGGAACTATGGCTACACCTTC
TRBJ2-7 TRBV5-1 NA 14 NA CASSLMFGATEQYF TGCGCCAGCAGCTTGATGTTTGGGGCGACCGAGCAGTACTTC
TRBJ1-5 TRBV5-4 NA 16 NA CASSAGGGSSNQPQHF TGTGCCAGCAGCGCGGGGGGGGGATCGAGCAATCAGCCCCAGCATTTT
TRBJ2-1 TRBV5-6 TRBD1 15 NA CASSSRDRDYNEQFF TGTGCCAGCAGCTCCCGGGACAGGGACTACAATGAGCAGTTCTTC
TRBJ1-1 TRBV7-8 TRBD1 12 NA CASSLGQGEAFF TGTGCCAGCAGCTTGGGACAGGGAGAAGCTTTCTTT
TRBJ2-7 TRBV19 NA 15 once CASSSLTGKPYEQYF TGTGCCAGTAGTAGTTTAACAGGGAAACCCTACGAGCAGTACTTC
TRBJ1-1 TRBV28 NA 13 NA CASSYAVLAEAFF TGTGCCAGCAGTTATGCGGTATTGGCTGAAGCTTTCTTT
TRBJ2-3 TRBV7-3 NA 16 NA CASSLLGPQSTDTQYF TGTGCCAGCAGCTTACTGGGACCCCAATCCACAGATACGCAGTATTTT
TRBJ2-1 TRBV14 TRBD2 17 few CASSQAGGLSSYNEQFF TGTGCCAGCAGCCAAGCGGGAGGGTTGAGCTCCTACAATGAGCAGTTCTTC
TRBJ1-1 TRBV18 NA 12 NA CASSEMNTEAFF TGTGCCAGCTCAGAGATGAACACTGAAGCTTTCTTT
TRBJ1-4 TRBV5-6 NA 14 few CASSLGATNEKLFF TGTGCCAGCAGCTTGGGGGCAACTAATGAAAAACTGTTTTTT
TRBJ2-1 TRBV5-6 NA 12 NA CASSSSGDEQFF TGTGCCAGCAGCTCCTCCGGGGATGAGCAGTTCTTC
TRBJ2-7 TRBV5-1 NA 15 NA CASSLGLASSYEQYF TGCGCCAGCAGCCTGGGACTGGCAAGCTCCTACGAGCAGTACTTC
TRBJ2-1 TRBV5-4 TRBD2 16 NA CASSLPSGSAGGEQFF TGTGCCAGCAGCTTGCCTAGCGGGAGCGCGGGGGGGGAGCAGTTCTTC
TRBJ1-2 TRBV10-3 NA 13 few CAISASSNYGYTF TGTGCCATCAGTGCGAGCAGTAACTATGGCTACACCTTC
TRBJ1-5 TRBV28 TRBD1 15 NA CASKATGGMFQPQHF TGTGCCAGCAAAGCAACAGGGGGCATGTTTCAGCCCCAGCATTTT
TRBJ2-1 TRBV19 NA 11 NA CASSISGHSFF TGTGCCAGTAGTATCTCGGGACATTCGTTCTTC
TRBJ2-3 TRBV10-3 NA 15 NA CAIRGDGGATDTQYF TGTGCCATCAGGGGGGACGGCGGGGCCACAGATACGCAGTATTTT
TRBJ2-3 TRBV27 TRBD2 16 once CASSFGSGGSTDTQYF TGTGCCAGCAGTTTCGGTAGCGGGGGAAGCACAGATACGCAGTATTTT
TRBJ2-3 TRBV5-1 NA 15 NA CASSLVTGSTDTQYF TGCGCCAGCAGCTTGGTTACAGGGAGCACAGATACGCAGTATTTT
TRBJ2-3 TRBV11-2 NA 13 few CASSLAGTDTQYF TGTGCCAGCAGCTTAGCGGGCACAGATACGCAGTATTTT
TRBJ2-5 TRBV5-5 TRBD1 14 NA CASTGTGGQETQYF TGTGCCAGCACTGGGACAGGGGGCCAAGAGACCCAGTACTTC
TRBJ2-1 TRBV18 NA 15 NA CASSPMGGSYNEQFF TGTGCCAGCTCACCAATGGGGGGTTCCTACAATGAGCAGTTCTTC
TRBJ1-1 TRBV29-1 NA 14 NA CSVGLQASASEAFF TGCAGCGTTGGCCTCCAGGCCTCAGCAAGTGAAGCTTTCTTT
TRBJ1-2 TRBV30 NA 12 NA CAWSAREGGYTF TGTGCCTGGAGCGCCAGGGAGGGTGGCTACACCTTC
TRBJ1-2 TRBV9 TRBD1 15 NA CASSVNGRARGGYTF TGTGCCAGCAGCGTAAACGGTCGCGCCAGGGGGGGCTACACCTTC
TRBJ1-2 TRBV5-5 NA 14 few CASSLELANYGYTF TGTGCCAGCAGCTTGGAGTTAGCTAACTATGGCTACACCTTC
TRBJ2-2 TRBV7-3 NA 17 NA CASSLDQTSVGTGELFF TGTGCCAGCAGCTTAGACCAGACTAGTGTGGGGACCGGGGAGCTGTTTTTT
TRBJ2-3 TRBV9 TRBD2 17 NA CASSPQASGPSTDTQYF TGTGCCAGCAGCCCCCAGGCTAGCGGGCCTAGCACAGATACGCAGTATTTT
TRBJ2-1 TRBV28 NA 12 NA CASSFRWWEQFF TGTGCCAGCAGTTTTAGATGGTGGGAGCAGTTCTTC
TRBJ2-7 TRBV28 NA 15 NA CASRPGLPSSYEQYF TGTGCCAGCAGGCCGGGACTCCCGAGCTCCTACGAGCAGTACTTC
TRBJ2-1 TRBV10-3 TRBD2 13 NA CAIRQAGGGEQFF TGTGCCATCAGGCAAGCGGGAGGAGGAGAGCAGTTCTTC
TRBJ2-1 TRBV12-5 TRBD2 13 NA CASGTSGRYEQFF TGTGCTAGTGGAACTAGCGGGAGGTATGAGCAGTTCTTC
TRBJ2-5 TRBV6-4 NA 15 NA CASSRTAHTQETQYF TGTGCCAGCAGTAGGACAGCACATACCCAAGAGACCCAGTACTTC
TRBJ1-1 TRBV30 NA 13 NA CAWSVTANTEAFF TGTGCCTGGAGCGTGACAGCGAACACTGAAGCTTTCTTT
TRBJ2-7 TRBV11-2 NA 12 few CASSLAWAGQYF TGTGCCAGCAGCTTAGCATGGGCCGGGCAGTACTTC
TRBJ2-1 TRBV9 TRBD2 17 NA CASSVALDGAGDNEQFF TGTGCCAGCAGCGTAGCTCTTGATGGAGCGGGAGACAATGAGCAGTTCTTC
TRBJ2-1 TRBV6-1 TRBD2 15 NA CASSGSGSSYNEQFF TGTGCCAGCAGTGGCAGCGGGAGCTCCTACAATGAGCAGTTCTTC
TRBJ2-3 TRBV11-2 NA 13 NA CASSAAGRDTQYF TGTGCCAGCAGCGCGGCTGGGAGAGATACGCAGTATTTT
TRBJ2-1 TRBV6-5 TRBD1 15 few CASSTTGQGGNEQFF TGTGCCAGCAGTACCACGGGACAGGGAGGCAATGAGCAGTTCTTC